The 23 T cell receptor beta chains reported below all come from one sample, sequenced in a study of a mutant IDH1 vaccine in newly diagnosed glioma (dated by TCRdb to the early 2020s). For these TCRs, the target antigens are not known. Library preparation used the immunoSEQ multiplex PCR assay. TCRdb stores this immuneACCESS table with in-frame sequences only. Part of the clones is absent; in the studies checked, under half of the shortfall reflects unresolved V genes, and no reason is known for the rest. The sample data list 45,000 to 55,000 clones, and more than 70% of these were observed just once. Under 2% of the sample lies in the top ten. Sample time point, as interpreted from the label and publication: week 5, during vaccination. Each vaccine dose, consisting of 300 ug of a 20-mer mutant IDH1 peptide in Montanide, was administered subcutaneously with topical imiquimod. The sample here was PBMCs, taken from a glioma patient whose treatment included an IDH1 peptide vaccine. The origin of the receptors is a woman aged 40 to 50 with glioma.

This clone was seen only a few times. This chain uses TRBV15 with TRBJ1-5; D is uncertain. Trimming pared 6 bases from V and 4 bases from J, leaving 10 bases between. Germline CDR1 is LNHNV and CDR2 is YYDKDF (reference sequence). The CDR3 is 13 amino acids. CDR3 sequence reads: CATSMGRNQPQHF. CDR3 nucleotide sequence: TGTGCCACCAGTATGGGGAGAAATCAGCCCCAGCATTTT.

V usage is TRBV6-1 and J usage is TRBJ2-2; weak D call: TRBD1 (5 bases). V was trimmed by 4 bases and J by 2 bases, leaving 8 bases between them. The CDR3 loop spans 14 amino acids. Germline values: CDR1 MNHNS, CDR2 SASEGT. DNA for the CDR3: TGTGCCAGCAGTGTACAGGTTAACACCGGGGAGCTGTTTTTT. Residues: CASSVQVNTGELFF.

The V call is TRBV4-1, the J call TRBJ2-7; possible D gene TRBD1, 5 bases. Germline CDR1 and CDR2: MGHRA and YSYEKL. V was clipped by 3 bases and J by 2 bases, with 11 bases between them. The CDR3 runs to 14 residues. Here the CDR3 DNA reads TGCGCCAGCAGCCACCAGGGTCAGGCCTACGAGCAGTACTTC. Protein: CASSHQGQAYEQYF.

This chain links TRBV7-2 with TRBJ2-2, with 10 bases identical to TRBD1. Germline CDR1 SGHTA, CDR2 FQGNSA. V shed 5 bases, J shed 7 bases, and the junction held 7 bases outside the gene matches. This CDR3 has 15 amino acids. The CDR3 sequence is CASSPRQGAVGELFF. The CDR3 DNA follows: TGTGCCAGCAGCCCACGACAGGGGGCAGTCGGGGAGCTGTTTTTT. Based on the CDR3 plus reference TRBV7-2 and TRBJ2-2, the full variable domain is GAGVSQSPSNKVTEKGKDVELRCDPISGHTALYWYRQSLGQGLEFLIYFQGNSAPDKSGLPSDRFSAERTGGSVSTLTIQRTQQEDSAVYLCASSPRQGAVGELFFGEGSRLTVL.

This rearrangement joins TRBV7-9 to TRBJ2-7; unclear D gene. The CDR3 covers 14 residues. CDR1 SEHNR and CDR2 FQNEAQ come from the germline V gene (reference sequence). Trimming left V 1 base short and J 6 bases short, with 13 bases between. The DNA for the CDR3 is TGTGCCAGCAGCTTAGTAAACACCTTCGGCGAGCAGTACTTC. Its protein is CASSLVNTFGEQYF.

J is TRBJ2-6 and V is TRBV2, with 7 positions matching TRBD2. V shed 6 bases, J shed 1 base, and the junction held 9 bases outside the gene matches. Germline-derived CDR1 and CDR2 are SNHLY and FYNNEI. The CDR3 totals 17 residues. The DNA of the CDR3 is TGTGCCAGCAGGCAAGCGGGGCGGACTTCTGGGGCCAACGTCCTGACTTTC. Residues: CASRQAGRTSGANVLTF.

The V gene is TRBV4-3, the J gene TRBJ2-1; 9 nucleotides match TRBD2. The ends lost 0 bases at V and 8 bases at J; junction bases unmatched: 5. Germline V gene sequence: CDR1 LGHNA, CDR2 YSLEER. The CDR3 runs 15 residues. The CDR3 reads CASSQDPGLADEQFF. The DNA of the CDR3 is TGCGCCAGCAGCCAAGATCCGGGACTAGCCGATGAGCAGTTCTTC.

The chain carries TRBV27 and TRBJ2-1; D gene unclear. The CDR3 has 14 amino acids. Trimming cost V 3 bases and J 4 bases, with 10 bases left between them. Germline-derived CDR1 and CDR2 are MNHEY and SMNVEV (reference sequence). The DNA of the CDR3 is TGTGCCAGCAGTTTTGCCCTCGAATACAATGAGCAGTTCTTC. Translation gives CASSFALEYNEQFF.

CDR3 amino acids: CASSLAGALGNEQFF. For the CDR3, the DNA is TGTGCCAGCAGCTTAGCGGGGGCGCTGGGGAATGAGCAGTTCTTC. This chain uses TRBV7-8 with TRBJ2-1, with D perhaps matching TRBD1 (6 bases). From germline, CDR1 is SGHVS and CDR2 FQNEAQ. V was pared by 0 bases and J by 7 bases, with 13 bases between. The CDR3 covers 15 residues.

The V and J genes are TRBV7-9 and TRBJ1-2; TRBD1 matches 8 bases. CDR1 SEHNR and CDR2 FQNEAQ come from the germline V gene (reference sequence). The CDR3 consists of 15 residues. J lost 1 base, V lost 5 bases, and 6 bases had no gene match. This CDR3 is CASSDLTGVNYGYTF. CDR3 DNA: TGTGCCAGCAGCGACCTGACAGGGGTTAACTATGGCTACACCTTC.

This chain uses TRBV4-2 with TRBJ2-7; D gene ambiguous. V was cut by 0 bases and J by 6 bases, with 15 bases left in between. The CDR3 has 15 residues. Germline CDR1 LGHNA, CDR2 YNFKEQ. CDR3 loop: CASSQEWDRSREQYF. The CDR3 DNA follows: TGTGCCAGCAGCCAAGAGTGGGATAGGAGTCGCGAGCAGTACTTC.

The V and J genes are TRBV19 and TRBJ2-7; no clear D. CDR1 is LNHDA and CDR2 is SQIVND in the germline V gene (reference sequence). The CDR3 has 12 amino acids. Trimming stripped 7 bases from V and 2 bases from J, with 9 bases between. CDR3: CASKDRTYEQYF. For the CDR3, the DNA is TGTGCCAGTAAGGACCGTACCTACGAGCAGTACTTC.

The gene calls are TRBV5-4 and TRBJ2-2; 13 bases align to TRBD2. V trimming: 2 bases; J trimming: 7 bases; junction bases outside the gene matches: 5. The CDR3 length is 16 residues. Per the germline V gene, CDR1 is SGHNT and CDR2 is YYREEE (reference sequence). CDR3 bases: TGTGCCAGCAGCTTCAGACTAGCGGGGGGTTTCGGGGAGCTGTTTTTT. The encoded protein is CASSFRLAGGFGELFF.

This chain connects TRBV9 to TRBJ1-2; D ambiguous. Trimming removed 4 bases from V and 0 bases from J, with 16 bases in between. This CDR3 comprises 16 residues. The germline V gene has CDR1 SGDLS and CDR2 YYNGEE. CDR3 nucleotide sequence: TGTGCCAGCAGCCCAGAGAACCCCAACCCTAACTATGGCTACACCTTC. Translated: CASSPENPNPNYGYTF.

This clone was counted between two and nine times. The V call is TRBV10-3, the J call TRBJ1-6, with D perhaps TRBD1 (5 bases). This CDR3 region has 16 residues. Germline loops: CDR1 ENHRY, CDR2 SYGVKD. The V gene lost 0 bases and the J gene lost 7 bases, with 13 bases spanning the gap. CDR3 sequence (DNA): TGTGCCATCAGTGAGTCTTCTTGGAGGGGAAATTCACCCCTCCACTTT. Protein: CAISESSWRGNSPLHF.

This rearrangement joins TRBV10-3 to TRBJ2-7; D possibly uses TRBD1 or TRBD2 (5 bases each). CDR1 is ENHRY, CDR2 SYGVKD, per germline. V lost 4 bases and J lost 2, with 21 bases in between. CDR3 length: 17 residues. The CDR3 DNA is TGTGCCATCAGTGGCCGGGACGGACACCCCTTTACCTACGAGCAGTACTTC. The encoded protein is CAISGRDGHPFTYEQYF.

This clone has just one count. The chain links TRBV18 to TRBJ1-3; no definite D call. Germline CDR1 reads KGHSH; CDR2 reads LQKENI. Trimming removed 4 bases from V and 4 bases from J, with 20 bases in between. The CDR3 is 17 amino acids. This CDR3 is CASSQPTPSRGGNTIYF. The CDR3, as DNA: TGTGCCAGCTCACAGCCGACACCCTCCCGAGGGGGAAACACCATATATTTT.

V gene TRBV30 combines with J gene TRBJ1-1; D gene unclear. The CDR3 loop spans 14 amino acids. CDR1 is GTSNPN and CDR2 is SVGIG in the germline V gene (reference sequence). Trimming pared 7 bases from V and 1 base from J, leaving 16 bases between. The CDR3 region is CASRPAISNTEAFF. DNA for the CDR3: TGTGCCTCGAGACCGGCCATTTCGAACACTGAAGCTTTCTTT.

The CDR3 loop is CASRGTGRTNEKLFF. The CDR3 coding sequence is TGCGCCAGCAGGGGGACAGGGAGGACTAATGAAAAACTGTTTTTT. The chain combines TRBV5-1 with TRBJ1-4; TRBD1 agrees at 9 bases. This CDR3 has 15 amino acids. The germline gives CDR1 SGHRS, CDR2 YFSETQ. V dropped 5 bases and J dropped 2; count of bases not matched to a gene: 4. Based on the CDR3 plus reference TRBV5-1 and TRBJ1-4, the full variable domain is KAGVTQTPRYLIKTRGQQVTLSCSPISGHRSVSWYQQTPGQGLQFLFEYFSETQRNKGNFPGRFSGRQFSNSRSEMNVSTLELGDSALYLCASRGTGRTNEKLFFGSGTQLSVL.

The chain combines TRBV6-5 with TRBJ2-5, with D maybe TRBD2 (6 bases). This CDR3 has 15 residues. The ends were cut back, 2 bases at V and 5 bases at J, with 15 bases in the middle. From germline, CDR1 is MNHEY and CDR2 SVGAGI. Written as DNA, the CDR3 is TGTGCCAGCAGTTACAGTACAGGCGGGGAGGAGACCCAGTACTTC. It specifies CASSYSTGGEETQYF.

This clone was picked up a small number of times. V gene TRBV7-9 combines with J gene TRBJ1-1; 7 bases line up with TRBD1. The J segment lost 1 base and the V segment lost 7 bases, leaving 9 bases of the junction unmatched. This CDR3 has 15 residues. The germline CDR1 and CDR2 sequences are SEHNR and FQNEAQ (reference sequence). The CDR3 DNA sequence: TGTGCCAGCAACGTTGAGGACAGGAGGAACACTGAAGCTTTCTTT. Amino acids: CASNVEDRRNTEAFF.

In DNA, the CDR3 is TGTGCCAGCAACCAGAGAGGAAGCAATCAGCCCCAGCATTTT. Protein: CASNQRGSNQPQHF. The chain has TRBV6-6 and TRBJ1-5; D gene uncertain. The ends were cut back, 7 bases at V and 1 base at J, with 11 bases in the middle. Germline V gene sequence: CDR1 MNHNY, CDR2 SVGAGI (reference sequence). This CDR3 has 14 residues.

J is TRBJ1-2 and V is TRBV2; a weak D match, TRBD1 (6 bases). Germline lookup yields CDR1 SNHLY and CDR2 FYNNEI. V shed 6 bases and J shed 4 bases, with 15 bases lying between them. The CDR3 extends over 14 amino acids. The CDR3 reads CASSISGTIYGYTF. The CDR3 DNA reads TGTGCCAGCAGCATCTCCGGGACAATCTATGGCTACACCTTC. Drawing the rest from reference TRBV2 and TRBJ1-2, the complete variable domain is EPEVTQTPSHQVTQMGQEVILRCVPISNHLYFYWYRQILGQKVEFLVSFYNNEISEKSEIFDDQFSVERPDGSNFTLKIRSTKLEDSAMYFCASSISGTIYGYTFGSGTRLTVV.